These T cell receptor beta chains were read from a single sample in a study of shared clonotypes between healthy human individuals. Only in-frame clones appear in the TCRdb table, and some are missing; sequencing was by immunoSEQ multiplex PCR. Seen here are fewer than 3 million clones, about nine tenths observed once, and the top ten hold about 0.41%. The sample consisted of naive CD4+ T cells from PBMCs. All receptors derive from a man between 18 and 29 years old in good health. Some clones in this sample may be carry-over from other donors' samples. Each CDR3 is given with its conserved first and last residue. Each record gives: D gene, J gene, clone size, V gene, CDR3 protein, CDR3 DNA. D genes are given only for firm matches. Only some rows state a clone size, as once, few, many or a class for expanded clones.

TRBD1 TRBJ1-1 NA TRBV2 CASSERDRGNTEAFF TGTGCCAGCAGCGAAAGGGACAGGGGAAACACTGAAGCTTTCTTT
NA TRBJ1-5 few TRBV28 CASSLNAQPQHF TGTGCCAGCAGTTTAAACGCTCAGCCCCAGCATTTT
NA TRBJ2-7 NA TRBV28 CASSPAGQHYEQYF TGTGCCAGCAGCCCGGCGGGACAGCACTACGAGCAGTACTTC
NA TRBJ2-7 NA TRBV27 CASSKKQGYEQYF TGTGCCAGCAGTAAAAAACAGGGCTACGAGCAGTACTTC
NA TRBJ1-5 NA TRBV19 CAPDGRECNQPQHF TGTGCCCCCGACGGACGGGAATGCAATCAGCCCCAGCATTTT
NA TRBJ1-1 few TRBV29-1 CSVARDTEAFF TGCAGCGTTGCTAGGGACACTGAAGCTTTCTTT
TRBD1 TRBJ1-1 NA TRBV27 CASTRGRGNTEAFF TGTGCCAGCACCAGGGGGAGGGGGAACACTGAAGCTTTCTTT
TRBD2 TRBJ2-3 NA TRBV11-3 CASSLGSGSERFTQYF TGTGCCAGCAGCTTAGGGAGCGGGAGCGAACGATTTACGCAGTATTTT
NA TRBJ1-2 NA TRBV19 CASSSLAATYGYTF TGTGCCAGTAGTAGTCTAGCGGCTACTTATGGCTACACCTTC
NA TRBJ2-7 NA TRBV18 CASSPINGRQYEQYF TGTGCCAGCTCACCTATCAATGGACGGCAATACGAGCAGTACTTC
NA TRBJ1-5 NA TRBV19 CASSITRALNQPQHF TGTGCCAGTAGTATAACGAGGGCCCTCAATCAGCCCCAGCATTTT
TRBD1 TRBJ1-6 NA TRBV28 CATRSGTGGSPLHF TGTGCCACCAGGAGCGGAACAGGGGGTTCACCCCTCCACTTT
TRBD2 TRBJ2-7 NA TRBV10-3 CAISVNPAGDSYEQYF TGTGCCATCAGTGTGAATCCAGCGGGAGATTCCTACGAGCAGTACTTC
TRBD2 TRBJ2-1 NA TRBV7-2 CASSPRVAGDNEQFF TGTGCCAGCAGCCCCCGGGTAGCGGGGGATAATGAGCAGTTCTTC
TRBD2 TRBJ2-7 NA TRBV4-3 CASSQDPSGSSYEQYF TGCGCCAGCAGCCAAGATCCCAGCGGGAGCTCCTACGAGCAGTACTTC
NA TRBJ1-3 NA TRBV5-4 CASSLDLGSGNTIYF TGTGCCAGCAGCCTGGACCTCGGCTCTGGAAACACCATATATTTT